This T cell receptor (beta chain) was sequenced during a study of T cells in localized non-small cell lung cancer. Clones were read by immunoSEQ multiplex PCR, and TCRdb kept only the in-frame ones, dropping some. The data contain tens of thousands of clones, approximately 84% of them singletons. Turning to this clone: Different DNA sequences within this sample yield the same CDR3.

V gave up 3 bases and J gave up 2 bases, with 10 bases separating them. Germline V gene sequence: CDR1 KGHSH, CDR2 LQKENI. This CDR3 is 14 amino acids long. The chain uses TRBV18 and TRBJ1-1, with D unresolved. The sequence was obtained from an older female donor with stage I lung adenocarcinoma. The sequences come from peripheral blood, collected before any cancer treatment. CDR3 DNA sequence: TGTGCCAGCTCACCGTCAGATACCAACACTGAAGCTTTCTTT. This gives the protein CASSPSDTNTEAFF.